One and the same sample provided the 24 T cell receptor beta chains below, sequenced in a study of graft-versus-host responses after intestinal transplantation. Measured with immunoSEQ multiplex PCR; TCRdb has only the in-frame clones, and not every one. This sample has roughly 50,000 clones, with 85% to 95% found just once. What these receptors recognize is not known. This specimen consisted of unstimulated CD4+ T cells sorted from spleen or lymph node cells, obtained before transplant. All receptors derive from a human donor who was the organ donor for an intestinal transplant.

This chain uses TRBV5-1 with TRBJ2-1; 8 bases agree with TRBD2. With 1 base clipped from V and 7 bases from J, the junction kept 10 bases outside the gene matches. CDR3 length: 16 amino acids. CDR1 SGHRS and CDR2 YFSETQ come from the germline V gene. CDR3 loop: CASSLTLAGEPNEQFF. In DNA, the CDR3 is TGCGCCAGCAGCTTGACCCTAGCGGGTGAACCTAATGAGCAGTTCTTC.

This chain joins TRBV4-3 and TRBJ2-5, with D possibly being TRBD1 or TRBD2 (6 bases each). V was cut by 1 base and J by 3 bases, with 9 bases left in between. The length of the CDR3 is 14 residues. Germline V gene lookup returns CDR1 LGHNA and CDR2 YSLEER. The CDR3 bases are TGCGCCAGCAGCCAAGCCGGGGGCGAAGAGACCCAGTACTTC. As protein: CASSQAGGEETQYF.

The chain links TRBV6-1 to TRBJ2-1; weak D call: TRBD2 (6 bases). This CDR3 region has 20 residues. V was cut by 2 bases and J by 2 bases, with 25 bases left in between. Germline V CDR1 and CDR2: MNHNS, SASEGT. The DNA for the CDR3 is TGTGCCAGCAGTGAACCCCGGGACGGGGAGGCCCCAATCCCCTACAATGAGCAGTTCTTC. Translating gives CASSEPRDGEAPIPYNEQFF.

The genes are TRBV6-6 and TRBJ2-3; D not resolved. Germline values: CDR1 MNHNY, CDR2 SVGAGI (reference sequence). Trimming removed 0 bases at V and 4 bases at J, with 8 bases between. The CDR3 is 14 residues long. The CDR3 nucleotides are TGTGCCAGCAGTTACTCGAGGATGGCAGATACGCAGTATTTT. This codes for CASSYSRMADTQYF.

This CDR3 is CASSVQGALNTEAFF. Written as DNA, the CDR3 is TGTGCCAGCAGCGTACAGGGGGCTTTGAACACTGAAGCTTTCTTT. This chain connects TRBV7-2 to TRBJ1-1, with 9 bases aligning to TRBD1. Germline CDR1 is SGHTA and CDR2 is FQGNSA. The CDR3 is made up of 15 amino acids. With 5 bases clipped from V and 0 bases from J, the junction kept 4 bases outside the gene matches. Together with reference TRBV7-2 and TRBJ1-1, the CDR3 gives the full variable domain: GAGVSQSPSNKVTEKGKDVELRCDPISGHTALYWYRQSLGQGLEFLIYFQGNSAPDKSGLPSDRFSAERTGGSVSTLTIQRTQQEDSAVYLCASSVQGALNTEAFFGQGTRLTVV.

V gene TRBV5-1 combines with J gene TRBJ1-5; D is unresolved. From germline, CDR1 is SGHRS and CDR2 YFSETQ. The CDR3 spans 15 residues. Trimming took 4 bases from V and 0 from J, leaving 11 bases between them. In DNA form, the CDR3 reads TGCGCCAGCAGCGCGGACGGTTATAGCAATCAGCCCCAGCATTTT. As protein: CASSADGYSNQPQHF.

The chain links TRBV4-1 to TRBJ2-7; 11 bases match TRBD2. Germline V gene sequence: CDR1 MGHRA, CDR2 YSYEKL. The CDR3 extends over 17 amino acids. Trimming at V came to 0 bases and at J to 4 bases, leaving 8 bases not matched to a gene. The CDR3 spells CASSQDLAGGGSYEQYF. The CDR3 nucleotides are TGCGCCAGCAGCCAAGATTTAGCGGGAGGGGGGTCATACGAGCAGTACTTC.

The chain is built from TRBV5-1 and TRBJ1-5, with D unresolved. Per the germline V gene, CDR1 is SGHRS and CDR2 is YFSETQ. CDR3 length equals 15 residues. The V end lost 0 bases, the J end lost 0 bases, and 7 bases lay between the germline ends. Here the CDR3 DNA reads TGCGCCAGCAGCTTGGTTCCAGATAGCAATCAGCCCCAGCATTTT. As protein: CASSLVPDSNQPQHF.

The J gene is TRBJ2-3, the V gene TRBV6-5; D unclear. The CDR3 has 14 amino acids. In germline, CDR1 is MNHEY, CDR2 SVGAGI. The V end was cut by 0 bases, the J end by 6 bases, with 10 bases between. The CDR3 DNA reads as TGTGCCAGCAGTTACTCCGACCAGTGGGATACGCAGTATTTT. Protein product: CASSYSDQWDTQYF.

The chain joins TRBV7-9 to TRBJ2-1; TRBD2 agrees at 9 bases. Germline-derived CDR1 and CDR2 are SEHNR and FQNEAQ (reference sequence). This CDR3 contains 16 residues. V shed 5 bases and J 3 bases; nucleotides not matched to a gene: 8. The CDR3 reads CASSGNSGSYYNEQFF. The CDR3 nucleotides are TGTGCCAGCAGCGGCAATAGCGGGAGTTACTACAATGAGCAGTTCTTC. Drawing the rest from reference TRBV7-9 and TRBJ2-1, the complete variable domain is DTGVSQNPRHKITKRGQNVTFRCDPISEHNRLYWYRQTLGQGPEFLTYFQNEAQLEKSRLLSDRFSAERPKGSFSTLEIQRTEQGDSAMYLCASSGNSGSYYNEQFFGPGTRLTVL.

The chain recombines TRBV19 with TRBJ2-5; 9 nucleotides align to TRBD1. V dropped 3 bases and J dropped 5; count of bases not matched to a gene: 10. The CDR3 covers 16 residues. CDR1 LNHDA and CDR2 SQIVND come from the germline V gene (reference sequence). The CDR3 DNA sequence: TGTGCCAGTAGTATGGGAGACACAGGGGGCGGGGAGACCCAGTACTTC. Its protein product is CASSMGDTGGGETQYF.

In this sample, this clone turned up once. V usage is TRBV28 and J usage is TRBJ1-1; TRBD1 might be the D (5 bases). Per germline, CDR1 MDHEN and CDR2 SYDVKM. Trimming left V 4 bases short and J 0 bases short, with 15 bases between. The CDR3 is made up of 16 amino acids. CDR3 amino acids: CASSSRDGRMNTEAFF. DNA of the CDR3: TGTGCCAGCAGTTCCCGGGACGGAAGGATGAACACTGAAGCTTTCTTT.

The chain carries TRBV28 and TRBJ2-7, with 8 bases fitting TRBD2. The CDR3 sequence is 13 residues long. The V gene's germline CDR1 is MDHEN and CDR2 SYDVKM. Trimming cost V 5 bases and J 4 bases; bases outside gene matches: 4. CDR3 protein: CASSPSGLYEQYF. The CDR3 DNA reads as TGTGCCAGCAGTCCTAGCGGGTTATACGAGCAGTACTTC.

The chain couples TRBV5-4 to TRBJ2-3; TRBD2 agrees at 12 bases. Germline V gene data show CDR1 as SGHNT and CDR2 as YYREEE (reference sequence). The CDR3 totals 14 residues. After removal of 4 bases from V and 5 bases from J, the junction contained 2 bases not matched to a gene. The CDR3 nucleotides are TGTGCCAGCAGCCGGACTAGCGGGGAAGATACGCAGTATTTT. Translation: CASSRTSGEDTQYF.

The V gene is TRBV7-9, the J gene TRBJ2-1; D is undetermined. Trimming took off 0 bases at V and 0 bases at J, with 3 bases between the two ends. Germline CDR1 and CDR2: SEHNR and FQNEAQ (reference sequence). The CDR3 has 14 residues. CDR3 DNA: TGTGCCAGCAGCTTAGCTAGCTCCTACAATGAGCAGTTCTTC. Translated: CASSLASSYNEQFF.

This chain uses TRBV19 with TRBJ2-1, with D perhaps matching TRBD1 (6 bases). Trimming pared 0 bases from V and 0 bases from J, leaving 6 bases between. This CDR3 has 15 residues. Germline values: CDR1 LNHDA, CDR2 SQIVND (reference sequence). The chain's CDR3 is CASSIEDSSYNEQFF. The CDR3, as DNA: TGTGCCAGTAGTATAGAGGACAGCTCCTACAATGAGCAGTTCTTC. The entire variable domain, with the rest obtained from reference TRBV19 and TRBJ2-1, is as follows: DGGITQSPKYLFRKEGQNVTLSCEQNLNHDAMYWYRQDPGQGLRLIYYSQIVNDFQKGDIAEGYSVSREKKESFPLTVTSAQKNPTAFYLCASSIEDSSYNEQFFGPGTRLTVL.

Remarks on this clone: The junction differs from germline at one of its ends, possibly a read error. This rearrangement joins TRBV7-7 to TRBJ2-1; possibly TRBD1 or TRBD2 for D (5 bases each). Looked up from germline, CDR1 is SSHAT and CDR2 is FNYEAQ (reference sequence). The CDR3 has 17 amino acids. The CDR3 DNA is TGTGCTAGCAGCTTCCTGGGGGACGGCTGGATCTACAATGAGCAGTTCTTC. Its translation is CASSFLGDGWIYNEQFF.

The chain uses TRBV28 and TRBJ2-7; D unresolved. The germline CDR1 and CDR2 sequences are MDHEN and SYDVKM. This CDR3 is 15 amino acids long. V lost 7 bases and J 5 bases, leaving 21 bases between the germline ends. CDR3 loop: CASTKVARQSDEQYF. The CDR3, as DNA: TGTGCCAGCACCAAGGTGGCTAGGCAGTCTGACGAGCAGTACTTC.

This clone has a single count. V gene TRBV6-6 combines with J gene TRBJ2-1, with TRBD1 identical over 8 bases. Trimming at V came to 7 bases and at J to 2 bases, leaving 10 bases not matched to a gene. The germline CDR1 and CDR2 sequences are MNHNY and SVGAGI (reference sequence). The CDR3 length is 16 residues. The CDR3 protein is CASNEPRQGPYNEQFF. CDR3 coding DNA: TGTGCCAGCAACGAACCGAGACAGGGGCCCTACAATGAGCAGTTCTTC.

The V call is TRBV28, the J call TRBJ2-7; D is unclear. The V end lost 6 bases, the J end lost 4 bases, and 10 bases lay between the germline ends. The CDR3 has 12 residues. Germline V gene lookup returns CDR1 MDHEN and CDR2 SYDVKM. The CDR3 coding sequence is TGTGCCAGCAGCTCCCGTCCATACGAGCAGTACTTC. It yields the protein CASSSRPYEQYF.

The CDR3 here is CASSVETGGTEAFF. The CDR3 DNA reads TGTGCCAGCAGCGTAGAGACAGGGGGCACTGAAGCTTTCTTT. The gene calls are TRBV9 and TRBJ1-1; 9 nucleotides align to TRBD1. Germline-derived CDR1 and CDR2 are SGDLS and YYNGEE. V lost 0 bases and J lost 4; bases outside the gene matches: 1. This CDR3 is built from 14 residues.

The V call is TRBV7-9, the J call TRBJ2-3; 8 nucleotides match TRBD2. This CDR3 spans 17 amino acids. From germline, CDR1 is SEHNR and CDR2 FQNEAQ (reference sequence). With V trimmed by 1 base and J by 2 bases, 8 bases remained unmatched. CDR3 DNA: TGTGCCAGCAGCTTAGTGGTAATAGCGGGGAACACAGATACGCAGTATTTT. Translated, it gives CASSLVVIAGNTDTQYF.

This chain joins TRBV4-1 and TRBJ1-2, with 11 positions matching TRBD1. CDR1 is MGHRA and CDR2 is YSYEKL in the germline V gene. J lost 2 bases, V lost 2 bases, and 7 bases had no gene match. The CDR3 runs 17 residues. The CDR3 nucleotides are TGCGCCAGCAGCCAAATTCCGGGACAGGGGGGAAACTATGGCTACACCTTC. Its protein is CASSQIPGQGGNYGYTF.

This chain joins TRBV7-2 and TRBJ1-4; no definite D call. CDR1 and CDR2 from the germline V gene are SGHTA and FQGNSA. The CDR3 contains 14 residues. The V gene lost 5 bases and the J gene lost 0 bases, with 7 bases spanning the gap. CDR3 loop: CASSPFATNEKLFF. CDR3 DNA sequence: TGTGCCAGCAGCCCCTTCGCAACTAATGAAAAACTGTTTTTT.